These T cell receptor beta chains were read from a single sample in a study of shared clonotypes between healthy human individuals. The data were produced by immunoSEQ multiplex PCR, yet TCRdb's version contains in-frame clones alone and is incomplete. Among over 1.4 million clones listed, over 95% were seen once. The sequenced material came from naive CD4+ T cells sorted from blood. These TCRs come from a man aged 25 to 40 in good health. Both conserved end residues are part of each CDR3. A D gene is named only where the DNA matches it firmly. Clone sizes are given selectively: once, few, many, or a class where the clone is expanded.

>-|TRBV7-2|-|TRBJ2-3|13
CASSPVLTDTQYF
TGTGCCAGCAGCCCAGTTTTGACAGATACGCAGTATTTT
>-|TRBV6-1|-|TRBJ2-4|15
CASSELTAPKNIQYF
TGTGCCAGCAGTGAACTGACAGCGCCCAAAAACATTCAGTACTTC
>-|TRBV4-1|-|TRBJ2-3|15
CASSQAGTGGDTQYF
TGCGCCAGCAGCCAAGCCGGGACTGGTGGAGATACGCAGTATTTT
>-|TRBV7-3|-|TRBJ1-1|15
CASSLYTGPLAEAFF
TGTGCCAGCAGTCTTTATACGGGGCCTTTAGCTGAAGCTTTCTTT
>-|TRBV11-2|TRBD2|TRBJ2-1|15
CASSSRQREGNEQFF
TGTGCCAGCAGCTCCCGTCAGCGGGAGGGAAATGAGCAGTTCTTC
>-|TRBV11-2|TRBD1|TRBJ2-7|15
CASSLDSTGAYEQYF
TGTGCCAGCAGCTTAGATTCCACAGGGGCCTACGAGCAGTACTTC
>-|TRBV5-1|-|TRBJ2-6|14
CASSSSPGANVLTF
TGCGCCAGCAGCAGCTCTCCTGGGGCCAACGTCCTGACTTTC
>-|TRBV29-1|-|TRBJ2-7|13
CSVENGVSYEQYF
TGCAGCGTTGAGAACGGGGTCTCCTACGAGCAGTACTTC
>-|TRBV7-9|TRBD1|TRBJ2-7|16
CASSPIRQGYGYEQYF
TGTGCCAGCAGCCCAATTCGACAGGGTTACGGTTACGAGCAGTACTTC
>-|TRBV14|-|TRBJ1-2|13
CASSENVFYGYTF
TGTGCCAGCAGCGAAAACGTCTTCTATGGCTACACCTTC
>-|TRBV27|-|TRBJ2-3|16
CASSLIGEGGTDTQYF
TGTGCCAGCAGTTTAATCGGGGAAGGGGGAACAGATACGCAGTATTTT
>-|TRBV6-5|TRBD2|TRBJ2-1|13
CASLAGGSNEQFF
TGTGCCAGCCTAGCGGGAGGTAGTAATGAGCAGTTCTTC
>once|TRBV7-9|-|TRBJ2-3|14
CASSLTAATDTQYF
TGTGCCAGCAGCTTAACCGCGGCCACAGATACGCAGTATTTT
>-|TRBV7-3|-|TRBJ2-3|14
CASSERGTTDTQYF
TGTGCCAGCAGCGAAAGGGGAACCACAGATACGCAGTATTTT
>-|TRBV27|TRBD2|TRBJ2-3|17
CASSSKGASGDTDTQYF
TGTGCCAGCAGTTCCAAGGGCGCTAGCGGGGACACAGATACGCAGTATTTT
>-|TRBV18|-|TRBJ1-1|14
CASSPKVENTEAFF
TGTGCCAGCTCACCAAAGGTAGAGAACACTGAAGCTTTCTTT
>-|TRBV25-1|-|TRBJ1-2|13
CASSGLGNYGYTF
TGTGCCAGCAGTGGGCTTGGCAACTATGGCTACACCTTC
>-|TRBV2|-|TRBJ2-7|15
CARGGLERDSYEQYF
TGTGCCAGGGGGGGCTTGGAGCGGGACTCCTACGAGCAGTACTTC
>once|TRBV28|TRBD2|TRBJ2-5|17
CASSPETSGRAEETQYF
TGTGCCAGCAGTCCTGAGACTAGCGGGAGGGCCGAAGAGACCCAGTACTTC
>-|TRBV9|-|TRBJ1-5|15
CASSVESGWGEPQHF
TGTGCCAGCAGCGTAGAGAGCGGGTGGGGTGAGCCCCAGCATTTT
>-|TRBV5-1|TRBD2|TRBJ2-5|14
CASRGREASETQYF
TGCGCCAGCAGAGGCCGGGAGGCTTCGGAGACCCAGTACTTC
>-|TRBV5-5|-|TRBJ2-6|16
CASSLSYSSGANVLTF
TGTGCCAGCAGCTTGTCGTATTCCTCTGGGGCCAACGTCCTGACTTTC
>-|TRBV5-1|-|TRBJ2-1|19
CASSLDRIPIFSSYNEQFF
TGCGCCAGCAGCTTGGACCGAATACCGATCTTTAGCTCCTACAATGAGCAGTTCTTC
>-|TRBV27|TRBD2|TRBJ2-7|16
CATNPRGLAGIYEQYF
TGTGCCACCAACCCCCGAGGACTAGCGGGAATCTACGAGCAGTACTTC
>-|TRBV5-1|-|TRBJ2-5|15
CASTLANPLQETQYF
TGCGCCAGCACGCTAGCCAATCCCCTCCAAGAGACCCAGTACTTC
>-|TRBV19|-|TRBJ2-1|17
CASSMLAGLSTLSEQFF
TGTGCCAGTAGTATGTTGGCAGGGTTATCCACGTTAAGTGAGCAGTTCTTC
>-|TRBV5-6|-|TRBJ2-7|15
CASSLGSRGSYEQYF
TGTGCCAGCAGCTTGGGCTCCAGGGGCTCCTACGAGCAGTACTTC
>-|TRBV7-9|-|TRBJ2-1|13
CASSLVVGGEQFF
TGTGCCAGCAGCTTAGTTGTGGGAGGTGAGCAGTTCTTC
>once|TRBV6-1|-|TRBJ2-1|15
CASRPRAVAYNEQFF
TGTGCCAGCAGACCCCGGGCGGTTGCCTACAATGAGCAGTTCTTC
>-|TRBV5-1|-|TRBJ1-3|13
CASSGGTGNTIYF
TGCGCCAGCAGCGGGGGTACTGGAAACACCATATATTTT
>-|TRBV2|TRBD2|TRBJ2-3|14
CASSEVLAGDTQYF
TGTGCCAGCAGTGAAGTACTAGCGGGAGATACGCAGTATTTT
>-|TRBV5-1|-|TRBJ1-4|14
CASSLTGKREKLFF
TGCGCCAGCAGCTTAACAGGGAAGCGTGAAAAACTGTTTTTT
>-|TRBV18|TRBD2|TRBJ2-7|14
CASSHGRVAYEQYF
TGTGCCAGCTCACATGGGAGGGTCGCCTACGAGCAGTACTTC
>-|TRBV30|-|TRBJ1-3|15
CAWSAGRSSGNTIYF
TGTGCCTGGAGTGCAGGGAGGAGCTCTGGAAACACCATATATTTT
>once|TRBV18|-|TRBJ2-1|15
CASSPEAGIRYEQFF
TGTGCCAGCTCACCAGAGGCGGGCATAAGGTATGAGCAGTTCTTC
>-|TRBV11-1|-|TRBJ2-1|15
CASSLVQASYNEQFF
TGTGCCAGCAGCTTAGTACAGGCCTCCTACAATGAGCAGTTCTTC
>-|TRBV6-6|-|TRBJ1-5|14
CASSSSGLGQPQHF
TGTGCCAGCAGTTCCTCTGGTCTTGGTCAGCCCCAGCATTTT
>-|TRBV5-1|-|TRBJ2-4|15
CASKRGAGKEGIQYF
TGCGCCAGCAAGCGAGGGGCGGGAAAGGAGGGCATTCAGTACTTC
>-|TRBV10-3|TRBD1|TRBJ2-7|14
CAISVRQGHHEQYF
TGTGCCATCAGTGTACGACAGGGGCACCACGAGCAGTACTTC
>-|TRBV6-6|TRBD1|TRBJ1-3|14
CASNRQGAGNTIYF
TGTGCCAGCAATAGACAGGGGGCTGGAAACACCATATATTTT
>-|TRBV4-3|TRBD2|TRBJ2-1|18
CASSRGTAGGSSYNEQFF
TGCGCCAGCAGCCGAGGAACAGCGGGAGGCAGCTCCTACAATGAGCAGTTCTTC
>-|TRBV11-2|-|TRBJ2-7|15
CASSQAPGNTYEQYF
TGTGCCAGCAGCCAAGCCCCGGGGAATACCTACGAGCAGTACTTC
>-|TRBV10-3|-|TRBJ1-1|13
CAINGDMNTEAFF
TGTGCCATCAACGGAGACATGAACACTGAAGCTTTCTTT
>once|TRBV18|TRBD1|TRBJ2-1|18
CASSPSGPGQGTVNEQFF
TGTGCCAGCTCACCGAGCGGACCGGGACAGGGTACCGTCAATGAGCAGTTCTTC
>-|TRBV13|-|TRBJ2-3|11
CASSPSGTQYF
TGTGCCAGCAGCCCCAGCGGTACGCAGTATTTT
>-|TRBV10-3|-|TRBJ1-5|13
CAIRRVGEGPQHF
TGTGCCATCAGGAGGGTCGGCGAGGGGCCCCAGCATTTT
>-|TRBV28|TRBD2|TRBJ2-7|19
CASSLNGVAGGTRTYEQYF
TGTGCCAGCAGTTTAAACGGGGTAGCGGGAGGGACAAGAACCTACGAGCAGTACTTC
>-|TRBV18|-|TRBJ1-1|15
CASSPGAGVNTEAFF
TGTGCCAGCTCCCCCGGCGCAGGGGTTAACACTGAAGCTTTCTTT